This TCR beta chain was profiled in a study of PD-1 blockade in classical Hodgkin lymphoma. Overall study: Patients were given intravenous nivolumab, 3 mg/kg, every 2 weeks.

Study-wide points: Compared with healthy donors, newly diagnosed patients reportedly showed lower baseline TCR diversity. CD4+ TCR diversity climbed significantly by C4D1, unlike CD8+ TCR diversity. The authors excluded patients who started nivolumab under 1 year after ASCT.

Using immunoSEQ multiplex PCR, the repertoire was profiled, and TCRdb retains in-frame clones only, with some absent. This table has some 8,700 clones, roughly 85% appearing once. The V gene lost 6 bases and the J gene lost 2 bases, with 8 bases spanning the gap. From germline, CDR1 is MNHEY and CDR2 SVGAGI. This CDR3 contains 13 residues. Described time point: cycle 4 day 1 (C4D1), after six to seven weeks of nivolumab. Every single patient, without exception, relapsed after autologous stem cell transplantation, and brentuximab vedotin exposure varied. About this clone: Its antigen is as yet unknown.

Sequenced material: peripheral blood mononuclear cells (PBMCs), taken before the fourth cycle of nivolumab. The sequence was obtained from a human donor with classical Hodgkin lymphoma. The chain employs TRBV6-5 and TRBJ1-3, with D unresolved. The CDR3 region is CASRQQPGNTIYF. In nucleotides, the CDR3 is TGTGCCAGCAGGCAGCAACCTGGAAACACCATATATTTT.